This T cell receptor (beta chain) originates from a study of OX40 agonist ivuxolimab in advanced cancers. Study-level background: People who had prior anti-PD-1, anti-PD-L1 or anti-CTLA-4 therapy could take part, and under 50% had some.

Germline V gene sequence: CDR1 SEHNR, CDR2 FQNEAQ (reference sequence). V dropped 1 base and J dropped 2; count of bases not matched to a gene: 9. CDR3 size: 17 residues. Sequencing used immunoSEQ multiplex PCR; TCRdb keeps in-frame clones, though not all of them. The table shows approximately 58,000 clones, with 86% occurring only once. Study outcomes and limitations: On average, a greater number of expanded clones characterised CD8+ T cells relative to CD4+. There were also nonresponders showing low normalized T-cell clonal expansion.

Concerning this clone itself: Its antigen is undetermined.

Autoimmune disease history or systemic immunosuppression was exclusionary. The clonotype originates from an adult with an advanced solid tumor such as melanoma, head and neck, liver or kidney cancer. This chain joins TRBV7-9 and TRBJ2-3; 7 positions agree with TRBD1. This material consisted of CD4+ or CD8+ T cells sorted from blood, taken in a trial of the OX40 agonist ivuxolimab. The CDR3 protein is CASSLVGGLGDTDTQYF. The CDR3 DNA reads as TGTGCCAGCAGCTTAGTAGGGGGCCTAGGGGACACAGATACGCAGTATTTT.